This T cell receptor (beta chain) was sequenced during a study of blood T cell repertoires in COVID-19. The CDR3 loop spans 13 amino acids. V lost 0 bases and J 7 bases, leaving 8 bases between the germline ends. In germline, CDR1 is SGHRS, CDR2 YFSETQ. In this sample, this clone turned up a few times. Method: immunoSEQ multiplex PCR; TCRdb's copy keeps in-frame clones and lacks some. This sample has around 260,000 clones; over 75% occur once, and the top ten carry 2% to 2.5%. This TCR was recovered from a woman aged 45-60 years with acute or convalescent COVID-19. Sequenced: peripheral blood. The chain couples TRBV5-1 to TRBJ2-4, with a tentative D call TRBD1 (5 bases). CDR3 nucleotide sequence: TGCGCCAGCAGCTTGGCCCAGGGTAACATTCAGTACTTC. The encoded protein is CASSLAQGNIQYF.